This T cell receptor beta chain comes out of a study of CD8 T cells in Susac syndrome. Findings of the study overall: Acknowledgment was made by the study that its TCR sequencing and HLA analysis involved a relatively small number of individuals.

Random hexamers were used to reverse transcribe the RNA input (about 0.45 to 1 ug). A multiplex approach, immunoSEQ multiplex PCR, amplified TCR beta CDR3 across 54 Vbeta and 13 Jbeta. TCRdb ran MiXCR on the immunoSEQ multiplex PCR reads and lists one entry per CDR3 protein. The sample shows a few hundred thousand distinct CDR3 sequences, about 90% of them seen only once. In regard to this clonotype: Its antigen is not known.

CDR3 length: 15 amino acids. From germline, CDR1 is DFQATT and CDR2 SNEGSKA (reference sequence). Trimming took 4 bases from V and 7 from J, leaving 23 bases between them. High-throughput TCR beta sequencing covered peripheral CD8+ and CD4+ T cells. V usage is TRBV20-1 and J usage is TRBJ2-7, with a tentative D call TRBD1 (6 bases). Source material: CD4+ T cells from PBMCs. The receptor's source is a human donor with multiple sclerosis. Here the CDR3 reads CSANPGHRGTGEQYF. Here the CDR3 DNA reads TGCAGTGCTAACCCGGGACACCGAGGAACGGGTGAGCAGTACTTC.